A single sample is the source of the 2 T cell receptor beta chains below, sequenced in a study of neurological immune-mediated disorders. TCRdb processed the 5' RACE reads anew with MiXCR; each CDR3 protein has one entry. The sample records 55,000 to 75,000 distinct CDR3 sequences, about 5% being singletons. The sample taken for sequencing was PBMCs. These receptors all stem from a human donor with multiple sclerosis. The donor label of this sample is uncertain.

This clonotype has ten or more counts. The gene calls are TRBV7-2 and TRBJ1-2; the D is unclear. V was trimmed by 1 base and J by 4 bases, leaving 13 bases between them. The CDR3 sequence is 15 residues long. Looked up from germline, CDR1 is SGHTA and CDR2 is FQGNSA. CDR3 sequence reads: CASSLGSTRGYGYTF. The DNA of the CDR3 is TGTGCCAGCAGCTTAGGCAGTACCCGTGGCTATGGCTACACCTTC. The whole variable domain, remainder taken from reference TRBV7-2 and TRBJ1-2, is GAGVSQSPSNKVTEKGKDVELRCDPISGHTALYWYRQSLGQGLEFLIYFQGNSAPDKSGLPSDRFSAERTGGSVSTLTIQRTQQEDSAVYLCASSLGSTRGYGYTFGSGTRLTVV.

This clonotype was observed at least ten times. V and J are TRBV20-1 and TRBJ2-3, with 8 positions matching TRBD1. V lost 6 bases to trimming and J lost 4 bases; unmatched junction nucleotides: 9. CDR1 is DFQATT and CDR2 is SNEGSKA in the germline V gene (reference sequence). This CDR3 comprises 14 residues. The CDR3 nucleotides are TGCAGTGCGACCTACAGGGGGATGGCAGATACGCAGTATTTT. This encodes CSATYRGMADTQYF.